The next 13 T cell receptor beta chains were all read from a single sample in a study of STAT3 mutations in large granular lymphocyte leukemia. Clones were read by immunoSEQ multiplex PCR, and TCRdb kept only the in-frame ones, dropping some. Among 30,000 to 40,000 clones, 86% were seen once, and the ten largest hold roughly 13%. The antigens of these receptors remain unknown. Findings of the study overall: Every T-cell large granular lymphocyte leukemia patient had at least one immunodominant TCR beta clonotype.

Sequencing used peripheral blood mononuclear cells. The receptors stem from a man between 60 and 75 years old with T-cell large granular lymphocyte leukemia. Some clones in this sample may be carry-over from other donors' samples.

The V and J genes are TRBV29-1 and TRBJ1-1, with a weak D call TRBD1 (5 bases). Germline loops: CDR1 SQVTM, CDR2 ANQGSEA. Trimming cost V 7 bases and J 4 bases, with 16 bases left between them. This CDR3 comprises 13 residues. The CDR3 reads CSALPRGGTEAFF. The CDR3 DNA sequence: TGCAGCGCCCTTCCTAGGGGCGGCACTGAAGCTTTCTTT.

CDR3 amino acids: CASSYSHPQTDTQYF. The CDR3 DNA is TGTGCCAGCAGTTACTCTCATCCCCAAACAGATACGCAGTATTTT. The chain employs TRBV6-5 and TRBJ2-3; D is undetermined. Germline values: CDR1 MNHEY, CDR2 SVGAGI. CDR3 length equals 15 residues. V lost 0 bases, J lost 3 bases, and 10 bases lay in between.

This rearrangement joins TRBV19 to TRBJ1-1; weak D call: TRBD1 (6 bases). The CDR3 is 14 amino acids. In germline, CDR1 is LNHDA, CDR2 SQIVND (reference sequence). Deletions cut 2 bases from V and 5 bases from J, with 12 bases between. CDR3 nucleotides: TGTGCCAGTAGTATATGGGGGCTAGGGACTGAAGCTTTCTTT. It translates to CASSIWGLGTEAFF.

The CDR3 is CATSRGGRPTDTQYF. The CDR3 DNA sequence: TGTGCCACCAGCAGAGGCGGGAGGCCTACAGATACGCAGTATTTT. The chain links TRBV15 to TRBJ2-3; 8 bases are a match to TRBD2. V was pared by 1 base and J by 3 bases, with 3 bases of the junction left unmatched. Germline CDR1 is LNHNV and CDR2 is YYDKDF (reference sequence). This CDR3 has 15 residues. The full variable domain, completed using reference TRBV15 and TRBJ2-3, is DAMVIQNPRYQVTQFGKPVTLSCSQTLNHNVMYWYQQKSSQAPKLLFHYYDKDFNNEADTPDNFQSRRPNTSFCFLDIRSPGLGDTAMYLCATSRGGRPTDTQYFGPGTRLTVL.

This clone was seen more than once but under ten times. Written as DNA, the CDR3 is TGTGCCAGCAGCCTAGGGGGGCGCGGGACAGATACGCAGTATTTT. It is translated as CASSLGGRGTDTQYF. The rearrangement links TRBV14 to TRBJ2-3; possibly TRBD1 or TRBD2 for D (6 bases each). The V gene lost 4 bases and the J gene lost 3 bases, with 14 bases spanning the gap. Germline V gives CDR1 SGHDN, CDR2 FVKESK. CDR3 length: 15 residues.

The chain joins TRBV6-5 to TRBJ2-7; 11 bases match TRBD2. This CDR3 has 14 amino acids. Per the germline V gene, CDR1 is MNHEY and CDR2 is SVGAGI. The V segment lost 5 bases and the J segment 8 bases; nucleotides outside the gene matches: 8. In nucleotides, the CDR3 is TGTGCCAGCAGTGATCTAGCGGGAGGAATGAAGCAGTACTTC. This sequence encodes CASSDLAGGMKQYF.

The chain is built from TRBV6-1 and TRBJ2-3, with 11 bases lining up with TRBD2. CDR3 size: 17 residues. CDR1 and CDR2 from the germline V gene are MNHNS and SASEGT. The V segment lost 0 bases and the J segment 4 bases; nucleotides outside the gene matches: 6. For the CDR3, the DNA is TGTGCCAGCAGTGAAGCGGGAATAGCGGGAGGGTCAGATACGCAGTATTTT. It encodes CASSEAGIAGGSDTQYF.

This chain connects TRBV7-2 to TRBJ2-1; D is uncertain. Germline CDR1 is SGHTA and CDR2 is FQGNSA. The V end was cut by 5 bases, the J end by 3 bases, with 5 bases between. CDR3 length: 12 amino acids. CDR3 nucleotides: TGTGCCAGCAGCGCTAACTACAATGAGCAGTTCTTC. Its translation: CASSANYNEQFF. Complete variable domain (other parts from reference TRBV7-2 and TRBJ2-1): GAGVSQSPSNKVTEKGKDVELRCDPISGHTALYWYRQSLGQGLEFLIYFQGNSAPDKSGLPSDRFSAERTGGSVSTLTIQRTQQEDSAVYLCASSANYNEQFFGPGTRLTVL.

The chain is built from TRBV30 and TRBJ1-1; D gene ambiguous. V was trimmed by 4 bases and J by 4 bases, leaving 19 bases between them. The CDR3 length is 15 residues. Germline lookup yields CDR1 GTSNPN and CDR2 SVGIG (reference sequence). The CDR3 loop is CAWNKEGRFGTEAFF. The CDR3 nucleotides read TGTGCCTGGAATAAGGAAGGCAGGTTTGGCACTGAAGCTTTCTTT.

The CDR3 bases are TGCGCCAGCAGTGAGTTTTCCCAAGGGAGGGGTCGAAACATTCAGTACTTC. Its translation is CASSEFSQGRGRNIQYF. The rearrangement links TRBV10-2 to TRBJ2-4; the match to TRBD2 covers 7 bases. The J segment lost 6 bases and the V segment lost 1 base, leaving 12 bases of the junction unmatched. From germline, CDR1 is WSHSY and CDR2 SAAADI. This CDR3 spans 17 amino acids.

There are a few counts of this clone. The CDR3 sequence: CASSPMAGGEETQYF. In DNA form, the CDR3 reads TGTGCCAGCTCACCAATGGCGGGAGGGGAAGAGACCCAGTACTTC. The rearrangement links TRBV18 to TRBJ2-5; 9 positions match TRBD2. The V gene end was trimmed by 2 bases and the J gene end by 3 bases; junction bases not matched to a gene: 4. This CDR3 contains 15 residues. The V gene's germline CDR1 is KGHSH and CDR2 LQKENI.

The chain carries TRBV4-2 and TRBJ1-2, with no clear D. V lost 0 bases, J lost 2 bases, and 13 bases lay in between. CDR1 is LGHNA, CDR2 YNFKEQ, per germline. The CDR3 length is 16 residues. The CDR3 region is CASSQDLGNFNYGYTF. Written as DNA, the CDR3 is TGTGCCAGCAGCCAAGATCTAGGGAACTTCAACTATGGCTACACCTTC.

The V gene is TRBV9, the J gene TRBJ2-7, with a weak D call TRBD2 (6 bases). The ends were cut back, 4 bases at V and 0 bases at J, with 20 bases in the middle. Germline V CDR1 and CDR2: SGDLS, YYNGEE. CDR3 length: 17 residues. The CDR3: CASSRSRSSDGSYEQYF. CDR3 in DNA: TGTGCCAGCAGCCGTTCGCGTTCTAGCGATGGCTCCTACGAGCAGTACTTC.